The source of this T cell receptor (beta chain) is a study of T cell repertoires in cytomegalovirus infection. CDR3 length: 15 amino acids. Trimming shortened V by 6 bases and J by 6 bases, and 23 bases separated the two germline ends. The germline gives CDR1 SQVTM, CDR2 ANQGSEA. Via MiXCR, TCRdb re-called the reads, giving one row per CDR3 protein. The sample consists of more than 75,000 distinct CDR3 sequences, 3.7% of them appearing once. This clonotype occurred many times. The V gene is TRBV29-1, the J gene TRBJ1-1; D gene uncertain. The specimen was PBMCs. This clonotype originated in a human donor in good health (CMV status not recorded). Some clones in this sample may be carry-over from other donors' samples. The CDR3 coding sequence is TGCAGCGTCGTTGTATTCAGCGGGAGGAGGGCTGAAGCTTTCTTT. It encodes CSVVVFSGRRAEAFF.